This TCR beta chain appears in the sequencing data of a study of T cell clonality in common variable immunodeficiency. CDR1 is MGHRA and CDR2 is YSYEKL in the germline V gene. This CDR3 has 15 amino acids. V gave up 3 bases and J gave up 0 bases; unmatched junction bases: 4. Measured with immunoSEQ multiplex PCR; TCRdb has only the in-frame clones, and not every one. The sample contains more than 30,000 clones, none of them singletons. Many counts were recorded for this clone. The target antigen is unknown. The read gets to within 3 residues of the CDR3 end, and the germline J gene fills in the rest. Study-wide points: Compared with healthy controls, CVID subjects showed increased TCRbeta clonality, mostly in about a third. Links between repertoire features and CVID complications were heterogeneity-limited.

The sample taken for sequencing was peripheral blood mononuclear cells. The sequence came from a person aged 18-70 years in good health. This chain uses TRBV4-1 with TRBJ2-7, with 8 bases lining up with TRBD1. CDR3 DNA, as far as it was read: TGCGCCAGCAGCCAGGGACAGGCTCTCTCCTACGAG. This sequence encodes CASSQGQALSYE. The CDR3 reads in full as CASSQGQALSYEQYF.